The 29 T cell receptor beta chains below were found in one sample sequenced in a study of blood T cell repertoires in COVID-19. The method was immunoSEQ multiplex PCR; TCRdb's version includes in-frame clones alone and lacks a portion of them. The data hold tens of thousands of clones, with around 83% observed a single time. Sequencing was done on a sample of peripheral blood. Receptor source: a human donor in a cohort sampled during active COVID-19.

The J gene is TRBJ2-3, the V gene TRBV19; 15 bases align to TRBD2. J lost 1 base, V lost 6 bases, and 8 bases had no gene match. This CDR3 is 18 amino acids long. The germline V gene has CDR1 LNHDA and CDR2 SQIVND (reference sequence). This chain's CDR3 is CASRGLAGGPSGTDTQYF. CDR3 DNA: TGTGCCAGTAGGGGACTAGCGGGGGGACCCTCTGGCACAGATACGCAGTATTTT.

V and J are TRBV5-4 and TRBJ2-7; the match to TRBD2 covers 10 bases. The junction had 4 bases not matched to a gene; V was cut back by 0 bases and J by 1 base. CDR1 and CDR2 (germline): SGHNT, YYREEE (reference sequence). The CDR3 has 16 amino acids. The CDR3 coding sequence is TGTGCCAGCAGCTTGGCCGCTAGCGGGAGTTCCTACGAGCAGTACTTC. It codes for CASSLAASGSSYEQYF.

The chain joins TRBV5-4 to TRBJ2-3; TRBD1 matches 11 bases. The V gene end was trimmed by 6 bases and the J gene end by 4 bases; junction bases not matched to a gene: 7. This CDR3 comprises 15 residues. Germline V CDR1 and CDR2: SGHNT, YYREEE (reference sequence). This CDR3 is CASTPDRGPADTQYF. In DNA form, the CDR3 reads TGTGCCAGCACCCCGGACAGGGGGCCTGCAGATACGCAGTATTTT.

CDR3 sequence reads: CSGQGVRDEQFF. Written as DNA, the CDR3 is TGCAGCGGTCAGGGGGTCAGGGATGAGCAGTTCTTC. The chain is built from TRBV29-1 and TRBJ2-1, with 7 bases that match TRBD1. The CDR3 spans 12 residues. After removal of 7 bases from V and 8 bases from J, the junction contained 8 bases not matched to a gene. Germline values: CDR1 SQVTM, CDR2 ANQGSEA.

The V gene is TRBV5-1, the J gene TRBJ1-1; TRBD1 matches 7 bases. After removal of 4 bases from V and 0 bases from J, the junction contained 6 bases not matched to a gene. The CDR3 consists of 15 residues. Germline V gene data show CDR1 as SGHRS and CDR2 as YFSETQ. CDR3 coding DNA: TGCGCCAGCAGCGAGGGGGCAGTCATGAACACTGAAGCTTTCTTT. Protein: CASSEGAVMNTEAFF.

The chain carries TRBV28 and TRBJ1-2; D is possibly TRBD1 (6 bases). CDR3 length: 14 residues. Trimming took 5 bases from V and 3 from J, leaving 13 bases between them. The germline CDR1 and CDR2 sequences are MDHEN and SYDVKM. The CDR3 DNA is TGTGCCAGCAGTCGGACAGCACTATACTATGGCTACACCTTC. Translated, it gives CASSRTALYYGYTF.

J is TRBJ2-5 and V is TRBV11-2, with 7 bases identical to TRBD2. Trimming at V came to 1 base and at J to 1 base, leaving 0 bases not matched to a gene. The germline V gene has CDR1 SGHAT and CDR2 FQNNGV. CDR3 size: 14 residues. In nucleotides, the CDR3 is TGTGCCAGCAGCTTAGGCGGGGGCCAAGAGACCCAGTACTTC. This codes for CASSLGGGQETQYF.

The chain couples TRBV5-1 to TRBJ2-5, with D possibly TRBD1 on 5 matching bases. Deletions cut 1 base from V and 1 base from J, with 8 bases between. This CDR3 region has 14 residues. Germline loops: CDR1 SGHRS, CDR2 YFSETQ. CDR3 protein: CASSLWGRQETQYF. The DNA of the CDR3 is TGCGCCAGCAGCTTGTGGGGCCGCCAAGAGACCCAGTACTTC.

This chain connects TRBV5-5 to TRBJ2-3; 9 nucleotides match TRBD1. CDR1 is SGHKS and CDR2 is YYEKEE in the germline V gene (reference sequence). The ends lost 4 bases at V and 2 bases at J; junction bases unmatched: 5. This CDR3 comprises 15 residues. The CDR3 DNA sequence: TGTGCCAGCAGCCCTGGGACAGGGTACACAGATACGCAGTATTTT. Translated: CASSPGTGYTDTQYF. Complete variable domain (other parts from reference TRBV5-5 and TRBJ2-3): DAGVTQSPTHLIKTRGQQVTLRCSPISGHKSVSWYQQVLGQGPQFIFQYYEKEERGRGNFPDRFSARQFPNYSSELNVNALLLGDSALYLCASSPGTGYTDTQYFGPGTRLTVL.

V is TRBV11-3 and J is TRBJ2-1; perhaps TRBD1 as D (5 bases). Trimming removed 4 bases at V and 0 bases at J, with 10 bases between. The CDR3 consists of 15 residues. The germline V gene has CDR1 SGHNT and CDR2 YENEEA. The CDR3 loop is CASSSRQNSYNEQFF. The DNA of the CDR3 is TGTGCCAGCAGCTCGAGACAGAACTCCTACAATGAGCAGTTCTTC.

The chain recombines TRBV5-1 with TRBJ2-5, with D perhaps matching TRBD2 (5 bases). Germline V gene lookup returns CDR1 SGHRS and CDR2 YFSETQ. V gave up 5 bases and J gave up 5 bases, with 13 bases separating them. This CDR3 is built from 13 residues. The CDR3 sequence is CASSQRSGETQYF. The CDR3 nucleotides read TGCGCCAGCAGTCAGCGGTCTGGGGAGACCCAGTACTTC.

This clone was seen just once. The chain couples TRBV24-1 to TRBJ1-4; no firm D call. V lost 3 bases and J 6 bases, leaving 10 bases between the germline ends. Germline CDR1 reads KGHDR; CDR2 reads SFDVKD. The CDR3 totals 14 residues. The CDR3 sequence: CATSDRGFDEKLFF. In DNA, the CDR3 is TGTGCCACCAGTGATCGGGGTTTTGATGAAAAACTGTTTTTT.

The rearrangement links TRBV7-9 to TRBJ2-1; perhaps TRBD2 as D (5 bases). Germline CDR1 SEHNR, CDR2 FQNEAQ (reference sequence). The CDR3 spans 12 residues. Trimming removed 5 bases from V and 4 bases from J, with 6 bases in between. This chain's CDR3 is CASSRGYNEQFF. The CDR3, as DNA: TGTGCCAGCAGCAGAGGGTACAATGAGCAGTTCTTC.

This clone was detected only once. The V and J genes are TRBV18 and TRBJ1-1, with D perhaps TRBD1 (5 bases). This CDR3 is built from 17 residues. Germline-derived CDR1 and CDR2 are KGHSH and LQKENI. V was trimmed by 4 bases and J by 1 base, leaving 19 bases between them. This CDR3 is CASSLLGGTGGNTEAFF. The CDR3 DNA reads as TGTGCCAGCTCACTCCTAGGCGGTACAGGCGGGAACACTGAAGCTTTCTTT.

This chain connects TRBV19 to TRBJ2-1; 12 bases are shared with TRBD2. J was trimmed by 4 bases and V by 6 bases; bases with no gene match: 10. This CDR3 region has 17 residues. The germline V gene has CDR1 LNHDA and CDR2 SQIVND (reference sequence). The CDR3 bases are TGTGCCAGTAGAATGGGTCGGCTAGCGGGAGGGTACAATGAGCAGTTCTTC. This sequence encodes CASRMGRLAGGYNEQFF.

This clone was seen a few times. The chain employs TRBV16 and TRBJ2-1; a weak D match, TRBD2 (7 bases). Germline V lookup: CDR1 KGHSY, CDR2 FQNENV. The CDR3 extends over 15 amino acids. V was pared by 2 bases and J by 2 bases, with 10 bases between. For the CDR3, the DNA is TGTGCCAGCAGCCAAGGGGGGGACACCTACAATGAGCAGTTCTTC. This sequence encodes CASSQGGDTYNEQFF. Together with reference TRBV16 and TRBJ2-1, the CDR3 gives the full variable domain: GEEVAQTPKHLVRGEGQKAKLYCAPIKGHSYVFWYQQVLKNEFKFLISFQNENVFDETGMPKERFSAKCLPNSPCSLEIQATKLEDSAVYFCASSQGGDTYNEQFFGPGTRLTVL.

The chain recombines TRBV30 with TRBJ2-7, with 7 positions matching TRBD2. The CDR3 extends over 13 amino acids. With V trimmed by 1 base and J by 7 bases, 7 bases remained unmatched. Germline V gene data show CDR1 as GTSNPN and CDR2 as SVGIG (reference sequence). The CDR3 protein is CAWSARGVQEQYF. The CDR3 coding sequence is TGTGCCTGGAGTGCCCGGGGGGTACAGGAGCAGTACTTC.

The V and J genes are TRBV5-1 and TRBJ2-3; 7 positions match TRBD2. The germline CDR1 and CDR2 sequences are SGHRS and YFSETQ. V shed 0 bases and J 5 bases; nucleotides not matched to a gene: 6. This CDR3 spans 15 amino acids. This CDR3 reads CASSLAGGRVDTQYF. As DNA, the CDR3 is TGCGCCAGCAGCTTGGCTGGCGGGAGAGTAGATACGCAGTATTTT.

This clone was seen a few times. This chain links TRBV18 with TRBJ2-2; D remains ambiguous. The V end was cut by 3 bases, the J end by 1 base, with 6 bases between. The CDR3 is made up of 14 amino acids. Germline V lookup: CDR1 KGHSH, CDR2 LQKENI. The CDR3 spells CASSPRQNTGELFF. In DNA form, the CDR3 reads TGTGCCAGCTCACCCCGACAGAACACCGGGGAGCTGTTTTTT.

The rearrangement joins TRBV5-4 to TRBJ1-4; D is ambiguous. The CDR3 is 15 residues long. Trimming took 5 bases from V and 0 from J, leaving 11 bases between them. Germline lookup yields CDR1 SGHNT and CDR2 YYREEE (reference sequence). Written as DNA, the CDR3 is TGTGCCAGCAGGCCCGCCGGTGCAACTAATGAAAAACTGTTTTTT. Translation gives CASRPAGATNEKLFF.

This clone has only one observation. The chain links TRBV19 to TRBJ1-5, with 9 bases identical to TRBD1. The ends lost 5 bases at V and 3 bases at J; junction bases unmatched: 8. The CDR3 is made up of 16 amino acids. The germline gives CDR1 LNHDA, CDR2 SQIVND (reference sequence). Written as DNA, the CDR3 is TGTGCCAGTAGTTCTCGGACAGGGGCTATCAATCAGCCCCAGCATTTT. Amino acid sequence: CASSSRTGAINQPQHF.

This rearrangement joins TRBV2 to TRBJ1-1; a weak D match, TRBD1 (5 bases). The V gene lost 8 bases and the J gene lost 2 bases, with 18 bases spanning the gap. The germline V gene encodes CDR1 SNHLY and CDR2 FYNNEI. CDR3 size: 15 residues. CDR3 coding DNA: TGTGCCAGCCGCCAGACCCGTCAGGGTAACACTGAAGCTTTCTTT. This codes for CASRQTRQGNTEAFF.

The chain links TRBV14 to TRBJ1-4; D perhaps matches TRBD1 (5 bases). Trimming took off 0 bases at V and 4 bases at J, with 15 bases between the two ends. This CDR3 is built from 17 residues. Germline values: CDR1 SGHDN, CDR2 FVKESK. CDR3 sequence reads: CASSQDQAGLRNEKLFF. CDR3 sequence (DNA): TGTGCCAGCAGCCAAGATCAAGCGGGACTCCGTAATGAAAAACTGTTTTTT.

This sequence joins TRBV3-1 (or the pseudogene TRBV3-2) and TRBJ2-7, with TRBD1 as a possible D gene (5 bases). Trimming pared 4 bases from V and 5 bases from J, leaving 18 bases between. The length of the CDR3 is 15 residues. Germline loops: CDR1 LGHDT, CDR2 YNNKEL (reference sequence). The CDR3 loop is CASSPYGQTSDEQYF. The CDR3 DNA is TGTGCCAGCAGCCCTTACGGACAAACAAGCGACGAGCAGTACTTC.

The genes are TRBV11-2 and TRBJ2-2; D unclear. V lost 1 base and J lost 5, with 11 bases in between. This CDR3 region has 15 residues. Germline lookup yields CDR1 SGHAT and CDR2 FQNNGV. CDR3 sequence reads: CASSLGGQATGELFF. The CDR3 bases are TGTGCCAGCAGCTTAGGTGGGCAGGCGACCGGGGAGCTGTTTTTT.

The rearrangement links TRBV14 to TRBJ2-7, with D hard to call. The CDR3 length is 15 residues. CDR1 and CDR2 (germline): SGHDN, FVKESK. V was pared by 0 bases and J by 2 bases, with 11 bases between. The CDR3 DNA reads as TGTGCCAGCAGCCAAGATGAGGCACTACCCTACGAGCAGTACTTC. Its protein product is CASSQDEALPYEQYF.

This clone was picked up one time. This chain joins TRBV11-2 and TRBJ2-5, with 7 bases aligning to TRBD2. V shed 5 bases, J shed 5 bases, and the junction held 11 bases outside the gene matches. This CDR3 has 15 amino acids. CDR1 SGHAT and CDR2 FQNNGV come from the germline V gene. CDR3 amino acids: CASSPLGREAETQYF. The CDR3, as DNA: TGTGCCAGCAGCCCTCTGGGTCGGGAGGCGGAGACCCAGTACTTC.

V usage is TRBV29-1 and J usage is TRBJ2-7; perhaps TRBD1 as D (6 bases). CDR3 length: 12 amino acids. Trimming stripped 6 bases from V and 2 bases from J, with 11 bases between. CDR1 is SQVTM and CDR2 is ANQGSEA in the germline V gene. CDR3 DNA: TGCAGCGTACTGGACAGTACCTACGAGCAGTACTTC. Translated: CSVLDSTYEQYF.

The J gene is TRBJ2-1, the V gene TRBV2, with 12 bases that match TRBD1. The germline CDR1 and CDR2 sequences are SNHLY and FYNNEI. V gave up 5 bases and J gave up 8 bases; unmatched junction bases: 4. CDR3 length equals 14 residues. The CDR3 sequence is CASSWDRGQDEQFF. In DNA form, the CDR3 reads TGTGCCAGCAGTTGGGACAGGGGGCAAGATGAGCAGTTCTTC.